This T cell receptor beta chain emerged from a study of CD8+ T cells in alopecia areata. The sequencing template was cDNA reverse transcribed from extracted RNA. Profiling relied on immunoSEQ multiplex PCR, and the TCRdb table lists in-frame clones only, not all of them. The sample yields around 300,000 clones, without any singletons. The sample holds a few counts of this clone. The gene names given are mouse names. The CDR3 is cut off 4 residues early in the read; its end comes from the germline J gene. Sorting relied on CD4, CD8alpha, NKG2D, NKG2ACE and other markers applied to pooled cutaneous lymph node cells. V was pared by 10 bases and J by 1 base, with 9 bases of the junction left unmatched. The CDR3 is 15 amino acids. Germline lookup yields CDR1 FNHDT and CDR2 SITEND (reference sequence).

This chain links TRBV19 with TRBJ2-1; 9 nucleotides agree with TRBD1. The sequenced material came from CD4+ T cells sorted from a lymph node. This receptor was taken from a C3H/HeJ mouse with alopecia areata. As its MHC haplotype, the strain has H2-k. Incomplete CDR3 DNA: TGTGCCTCCGGGACAGGGAGTCCCAACTATGCT. The encoded protein is CASGTGSPNYA. The CDR3, in full, reads CASGTGSPNYAEQFF.